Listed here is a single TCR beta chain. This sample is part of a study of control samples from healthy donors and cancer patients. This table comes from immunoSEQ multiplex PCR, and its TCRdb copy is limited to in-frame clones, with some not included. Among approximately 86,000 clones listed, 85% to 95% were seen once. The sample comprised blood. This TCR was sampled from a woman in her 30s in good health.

The CDR3: CASSEATGMETQYF. In nucleotides, the CDR3 is TGCGCCAGCAGTGAGGCCACAGGGATGGAGACCCAGTACTTC. The chain joins TRBV10-1 to TRBJ2-5; tentative D call: TRBD1 (6 bases). V dropped 2 bases and J dropped 5 bases, with 12 bases sitting between them. Germline V gives CDR1 WNHNN, CDR2 SYGVQD (reference sequence). The CDR3 runs 14 residues.